These 21 T cell receptor beta chains originate from one sample sequenced in a study of CD8 T cells in Susac syndrome. When the RNA was reverse transcribed, random hexamers were used with an input of roughly 0.5 to 1 ug. From the immunoSEQ multiplex PCR reads, TCRdb called clonotypes with MiXCR, one entry per CDR3 protein. The data show 150,000 to 200,000 distinct CDR3 sequences, about 93% seen once. The sample taken for sequencing was CD4+ T cells from PBMCs. The receptor source for this set is a human donor in good health.

Written as DNA, the CDR3 is TGTGCCAGCAGCCCTCTACCTATCCAAGAGACCCAGTACTTC. Translated: CASSPLPIQETQYF. The chain uses TRBV5-4 and TRBJ2-5, with no clear D. This CDR3 is 14 amino acids long. Germline lookup yields CDR1 SGHNT and CDR2 YYREEE (reference sequence). Deletions cut 4 bases from V and 1 base from J, with 11 bases between.

The chain joins TRBV28 to TRBJ2-7; TRBD1 might be the D (5 bases). The CDR3 covers 12 residues. Trimming removed 8 bases at V and 2 bases at J, with 10 bases between. CDR1 and CDR2 from the germline V gene are MDHEN and SYDVKM. The CDR3 region is CASFLQAYEQYF. CDR3 bases: TGTGCCAGCTTTTTACAGGCCTACGAGCAGTACTTC.

The chain links TRBV30 to TRBJ2-3, with unresolved D. V was shortened by 2 bases and J by 0 bases, with 9 bases between the two germline ends. The CDR3 length is 14 residues. The germline CDR1 and CDR2 sequences are GTSNPN and SVGIG (reference sequence). The CDR3 sequence: CAWSRTVSTDTQYF. The CDR3 bases are TGTGCCTGGAGTAGAACAGTCAGCACAGATACGCAGTATTTT. Complete variable domain (other parts from reference TRBV30 and TRBJ2-3): SQTIHQWPATLVQPVGSPLSLECTVEGTSNPNLYWYRQAAGRGLQLLFYSVGIGQISSEVPQNLSASRPQDRQFILSSKKLLLSDSGFYLCAWSRTVSTDTQYFGPGTRLTVL.

The DNA for the CDR3 is TGCAGTGCTAGATCAGGAGAAGGCTACACCTTC. Its protein product is CSARSGEGYTF. This chain links TRBV20-1 with TRBJ1-2, with unresolved D. The CDR3 is made up of 11 amino acids. Germline-derived CDR1 and CDR2 are DFQATT and SNEGSKA (reference sequence). V was clipped by 2 bases and J by 8 bases, with 9 bases between them.

This chain joins TRBV12-3 or TRBV12-4 and TRBJ2-5, with D perhaps given as TRBD1 or TRBD2 (7 bases each). The CDR3 contains 15 residues. V was trimmed by 6 bases and J by 5 bases, leaving 19 bases between them. CDR3 region: CASRPVAGGGETQYF. The CDR3 DNA reads TGTGCCAGCAGACCTGTCGCAGGGGGGGGCGAGACCCAGTACTTC.

The chain employs TRBV20-1 and TRBJ2-7, with D uncertain. The CDR3 totals 12 residues. The V gene lost 6 bases and the J gene lost 6 bases, with 15 bases spanning the gap. From germline, CDR1 is DFQATT and CDR2 SNEGSKA (reference sequence). CDR3 sequence (DNA): TGCAGTGCAACCCGGACGGACGTCGAGCAGTACTTC. This codes for CSATRTDVEQYF.

The chain uses TRBV25-1 and TRBJ2-7; tentatively, D is TRBD2 (6 bases). Between the trimmed V and J ends, which lost 2 bases and 5 bases, there was a span of 13 bases. Germline CDR1 MGHDK, CDR2 SYGVNS. This CDR3 contains 14 residues. DNA of the CDR3: TGTGCCAGCAGTGAAGGGGGGACTTTTGACGAGCAGTACTTC. Protein product: CASSEGGTFDEQYF.

This sequence joins TRBV5-1 and TRBJ2-1; D may be TRBD1 (7 bases). There are 15 residues in the CDR3. V lost 3 bases, J lost 2 bases, and 12 bases lay in between. CDR1 and CDR2 from the germline V gene are SGHRS and YFSETQ. CDR3 DNA sequence: TGCGCCAGCAGCTCAGGGGGGATTGCCTACAATGAGCAGTTCTTC. This gives the protein CASSSGGIAYNEQFF.

The gene calls are TRBV12-3 or TRBV12-4 and TRBJ1-2, with TRBD1 identical over 8 bases. The V gene end was trimmed by 3 bases and the J gene end by 6 bases; junction bases not matched to a gene: 3. This CDR3 is 13 amino acids long. For the CDR3, the DNA is TGTGCCAGCAGTTTTGCAGGGGGCAATGGCTACACCTTC. Translated, it gives CASSFAGGNGYTF.

The chain is built from TRBV2 and TRBJ1-2; 9 bases match TRBD1. Germline V gene lookup returns CDR1 SNHLY and CDR2 FYNNEI. The J segment lost 7 bases and the V segment lost 4 bases, leaving 10 bases of the junction unmatched. CDR3 length: 15 residues. CDR3 sequence reads: CASSVQGAQGGGYTF. Here the CDR3 DNA reads TGTGCCAGCAGTGTACAGGGGGCGCAGGGTGGTGGCTACACCTTC.

The chain has TRBV4-1 and TRBJ2-3, with 7 positions matching TRBD2. Germline CDR1 is MGHRA and CDR2 is YSYEKL. The V gene end was trimmed by 0 bases and the J gene end by 8 bases; junction bases not matched to a gene: 11. The CDR3 has 16 amino acids. In nucleotides, the CDR3 is TGCGCCAGCAGCCAAGAGGGACTCCGGACGGGAGGTACGCAGTATTTT. Translated, it gives CASSQEGLRTGGTQYF.

The V and J genes are TRBV15 and TRBJ1-6; TRBD1 aligns across 8 bases. The J segment lost 1 base and the V segment lost 0 bases, leaving 14 bases of the junction unmatched. This CDR3 is 21 amino acids long. Germline CDR1 is LNHNV and CDR2 is YYDKDF (reference sequence). The CDR3 DNA reads as TGTGCCACCAGCAGAGATTGGCCCACCGGGACAGGCATGTCCTATAATTCACCCCTCCACTTT. This translates into CATSRDWPTGTGMSYNSPLHF.

The gene calls are TRBV7-9 and TRBJ2-2, with a tentative D call TRBD1 (6 bases). This CDR3 contains 16 residues. Germline loops: CDR1 SEHNR, CDR2 FQNEAQ (reference sequence). V was cut by 2 bases and J by 2 bases, with 12 bases left in between. The CDR3 bases are TGTGCCAGCAGCTTAAGTGGGGGCGTAAACACCGGGGAGCTGTTTTTT. Translating it yields CASSLSGGVNTGELFF.

A remark on this clonotype: An end of the junction differs from the germline gene, which may be a read error. This chain uses TRBV12-3 or TRBV12-4 with TRBJ1-2; TRBD1 agrees at 7 bases. This CDR3 comprises 14 residues. This chain's CDR3 is CASRLGGAGYGYTF. In DNA, the CDR3 is TGTGCCAGCAGATTAGGGGGCGCGGGCTATGGCTACACCTTC.

This chain joins TRBV6-6 and TRBJ1-6; D call uncertain. Germline CDR1 is MNHNY and CDR2 is SVGAGI (reference sequence). The CDR3 loop spans 12 amino acids. The V end lost 6 bases, the J end lost 10 bases, and 10 bases lay between the germline ends. The CDR3 region is CASRAVGSPLHF. The CDR3 nucleotides are TGTGCCAGCAGGGCGGTAGGCTCACCCCTCCACTTT.

This sequence joins TRBV4-2 and TRBJ2-7; tentative D call: TRBD2 (6 bases). CDR1 is LGHNA and CDR2 is YNFKEQ in the germline V gene. Trimming removed 0 bases at V and 2 bases at J, with 11 bases between. The CDR3 contains 15 residues. CDR3 in DNA: TGTGCCAGCAGCCAAGAACGACGCGGGACCTACGAGCAGTACTTC. Amino acids: CASSQERRGTYEQYF.

The chain uses TRBV5-1 and TRBJ1-5, with D perhaps matching TRBD1 (5 bases). This CDR3 spans 12 amino acids. Germline V gene data show CDR1 as SGHRS and CDR2 as YFSETQ. V lost 2 bases, J lost 10 bases, and 10 bases lay in between. The CDR3 coding sequence is TGCGCCAGCAGCTTAGACCAGGGTCCCCAGCATTTT. It codes for CASSLDQGPQHF. Variable domain in full (rest from reference TRBV5-1 and TRBJ1-5): KAGVTQTPRYLIKTRGQQVTLSCSPISGHRSVSWYQQTPGQGLQFLFEYFSETQRNKGNFPGRFSGRQFSNSRSEMNVSTLELGDSALYLCASSLDQGPQHFGDGTRLSIL.

V usage is TRBV6-1 and J usage is TRBJ2-7; D may match TRBD1 or TRBD2 (6 bases each). Germline CDR1 and CDR2: MNHNS and SASEGT. The CDR3 is 14 amino acids. V lost 6 bases and J lost 0, with 12 bases in between. This chain's CDR3 is CASRRGTYSYEQYF. In DNA form, the CDR3 reads TGTGCCAGCAGAAGGGGGACTTACTCCTACGAGCAGTACTTC.

This chain connects TRBV2 to TRBJ2-1, with 12 nucleotides matching TRBD2. V gave up 7 bases and J gave up 10 bases; unmatched junction bases: 14. Germline V gives CDR1 SNHLY, CDR2 FYNNEI. CDR3 length: 16 residues. The CDR3: CASTWASGGAGNEQFF. The CDR3 DNA reads TGTGCCAGCACCTGGGCTAGCGGGGGGGCCGGGAACGAGCAGTTCTTC.

The rearrangement links TRBV5-6 to TRBJ2-7, with 13 bases identical to TRBD2. The CDR3 is 15 amino acids. Trimming at V came to 4 bases and at J to 7 bases, leaving 8 bases not matched to a gene. The germline V gene encodes CDR1 SGHDT and CDR2 YYEEEE. The CDR3 DNA reads as TGTGCCAGCAGCACTAGACTAGCGGGGGGTCGGGAGCAGTACTTC. Amino acid sequence: CASSTRLAGGREQYF.

The rearrangement links TRBV6-2 or TRBV6-3 to TRBJ1-1, with 8 bases identical to TRBD1. The CDR3 is 12 amino acids. Germline V gene data show CDR1 as MNHEY and CDR2 as SVGEGT. V was pared by 7 bases and J by 4 bases, with 2 bases of the junction left unmatched. CDR3 region: CASNRGSTEAFF. DNA of the CDR3: TGTGCCAGCAACAGGGGGAGCACTGAAGCTTTCTTT.